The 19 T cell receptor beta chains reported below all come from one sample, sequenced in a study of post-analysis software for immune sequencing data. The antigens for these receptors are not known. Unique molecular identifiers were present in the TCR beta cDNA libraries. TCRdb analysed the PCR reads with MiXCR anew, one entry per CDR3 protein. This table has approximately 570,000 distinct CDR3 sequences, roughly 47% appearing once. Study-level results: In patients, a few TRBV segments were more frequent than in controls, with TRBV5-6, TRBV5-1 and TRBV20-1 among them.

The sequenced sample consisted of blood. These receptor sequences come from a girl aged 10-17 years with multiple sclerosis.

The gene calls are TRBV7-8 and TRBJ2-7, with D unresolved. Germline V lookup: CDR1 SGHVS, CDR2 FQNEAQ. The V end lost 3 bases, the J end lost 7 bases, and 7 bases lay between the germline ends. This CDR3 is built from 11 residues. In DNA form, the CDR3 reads TGTGCCAGCAGCTTTACGTGGGAGCAGTACTTC. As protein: CASSFTWEQYF.

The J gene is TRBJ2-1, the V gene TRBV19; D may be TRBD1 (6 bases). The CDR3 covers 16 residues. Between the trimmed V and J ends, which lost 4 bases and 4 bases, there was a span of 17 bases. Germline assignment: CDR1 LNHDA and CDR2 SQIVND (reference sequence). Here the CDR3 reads CASSTLEDRRYNEQFF. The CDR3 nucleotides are TGTGCCAGTAGTACCTTAGAAGACAGGAGGTACAATGAGCAGTTCTTC.

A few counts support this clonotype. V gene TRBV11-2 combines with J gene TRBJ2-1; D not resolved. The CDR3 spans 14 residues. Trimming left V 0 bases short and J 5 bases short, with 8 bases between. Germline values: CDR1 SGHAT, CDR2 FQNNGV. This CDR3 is CASSLDPSDNEQFF. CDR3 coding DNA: TGTGCCAGCAGCTTAGATCCGAGCGACAATGAGCAGTTCTTC.

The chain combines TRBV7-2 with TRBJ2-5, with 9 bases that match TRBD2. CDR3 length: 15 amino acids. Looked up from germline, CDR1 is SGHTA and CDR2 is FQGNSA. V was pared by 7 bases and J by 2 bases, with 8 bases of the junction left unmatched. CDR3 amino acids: CASIDAGGPQETQYF. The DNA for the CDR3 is TGTGCCAGCATAGACGCGGGGGGGCCTCAAGAGACCCAGTACTTC.

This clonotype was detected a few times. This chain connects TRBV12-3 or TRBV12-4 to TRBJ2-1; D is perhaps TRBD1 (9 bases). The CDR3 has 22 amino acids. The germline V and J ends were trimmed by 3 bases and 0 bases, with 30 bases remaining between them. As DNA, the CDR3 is TGTGCCAGCAGTTTCGCGGACAGGGGACTAGTTATGATCCCAAGCTCCTACAATGAGCAGTTCTTC. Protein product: CASSFADRGLVMIPSSYNEQFF.

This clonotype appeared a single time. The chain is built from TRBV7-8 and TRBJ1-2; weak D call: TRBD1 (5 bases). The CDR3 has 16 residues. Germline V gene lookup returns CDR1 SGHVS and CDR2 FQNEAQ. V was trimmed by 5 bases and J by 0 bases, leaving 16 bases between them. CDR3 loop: CASSLFTGISNYGYTF. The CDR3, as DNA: TGTGCCAGCAGCCTCTTTACAGGAATATCTAACTATGGCTACACCTTC. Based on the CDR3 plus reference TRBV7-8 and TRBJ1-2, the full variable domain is GAGVSQSPRYKVAKRGQDVALRCDPISGHVSLFWYQQALGQGPEFLTYFQNEAQLDKSGLPSDRFFAERPEGSVSTLKIQRTQQEDSAVYLCASSLFTGISNYGYTFGSGTRLTVV.

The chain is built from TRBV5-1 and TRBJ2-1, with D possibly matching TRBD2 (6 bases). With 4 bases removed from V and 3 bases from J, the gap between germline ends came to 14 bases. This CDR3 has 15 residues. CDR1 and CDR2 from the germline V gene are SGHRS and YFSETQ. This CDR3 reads CASSPSAGIYNEQFF. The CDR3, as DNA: TGCGCCAGCAGCCCCTCCGCGGGGATCTACAATGAGCAGTTCTTC.

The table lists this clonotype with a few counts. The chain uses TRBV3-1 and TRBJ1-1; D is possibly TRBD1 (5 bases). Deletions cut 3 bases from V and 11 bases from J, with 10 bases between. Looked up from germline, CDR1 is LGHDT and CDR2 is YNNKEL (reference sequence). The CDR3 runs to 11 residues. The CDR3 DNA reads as TGTGCCAGCAGCCAGGGGGATAAGGCTTTCTTT. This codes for CASSQGDKAFF.

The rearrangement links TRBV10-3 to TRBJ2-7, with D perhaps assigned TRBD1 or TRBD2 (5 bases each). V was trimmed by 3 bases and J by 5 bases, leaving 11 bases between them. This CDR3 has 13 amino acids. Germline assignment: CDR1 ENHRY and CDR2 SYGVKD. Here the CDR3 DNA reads TGTGCCATCAGTGAAACCGGGGCCCACGAGCAGTACTTC. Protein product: CAISETGAHEQYF.

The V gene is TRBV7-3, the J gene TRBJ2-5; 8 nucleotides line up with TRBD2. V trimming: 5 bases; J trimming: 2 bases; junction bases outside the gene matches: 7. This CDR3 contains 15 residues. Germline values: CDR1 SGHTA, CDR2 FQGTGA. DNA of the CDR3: TGTGCCAGCAGCACCGCCGGCGGGGGGCAAGAGACCCAGTACTTC. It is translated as CASSTAGGGQETQYF.

The CDR3 sequence: CSARDGTGGRNIQYF. In DNA form, the CDR3 reads TGCAGTGCTAGAGATGGGACAGGGGGCAGAAACATTCAGTACTTC. This rearrangement joins TRBV20-1 to TRBJ2-4; 12 bases map to TRBD1. There are 15 residues in the CDR3. Germline values: CDR1 DFQATT, CDR2 SNEGSKA (reference sequence). After removal of 0 bases from V and 6 bases from J, the junction contained 3 bases not matched to a gene.

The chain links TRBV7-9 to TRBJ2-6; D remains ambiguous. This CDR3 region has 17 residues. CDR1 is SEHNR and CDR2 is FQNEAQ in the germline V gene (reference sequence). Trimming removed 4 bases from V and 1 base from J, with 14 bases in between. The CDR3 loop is CASSSLRRISGANVLTF. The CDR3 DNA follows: TGTGCCAGCAGCTCCCTGCGTCGCATATCTGGGGCCAACGTCCTGACTTTC.

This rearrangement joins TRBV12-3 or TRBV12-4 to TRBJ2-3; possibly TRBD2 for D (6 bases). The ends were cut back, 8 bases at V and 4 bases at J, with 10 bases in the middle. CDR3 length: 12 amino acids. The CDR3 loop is CASGGTADTQYF. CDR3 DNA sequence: TGTGCCAGCGGGGGGACCGCAGATACGCAGTATTTT.

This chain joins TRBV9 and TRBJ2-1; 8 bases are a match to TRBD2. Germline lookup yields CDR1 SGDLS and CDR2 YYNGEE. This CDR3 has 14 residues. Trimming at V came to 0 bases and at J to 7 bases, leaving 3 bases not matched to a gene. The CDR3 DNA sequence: TGTGCCAGCAGCGTAGAGCAGCGGGAGAATGAGCAGTTCTTC. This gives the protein CASSVEQRENEQFF. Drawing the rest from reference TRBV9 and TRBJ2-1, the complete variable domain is DSGVTQTPKHLITATGQRVTLRCSPRSGDLSVYWYQQSLDQGLQFLIQYYNGEERAKGNILERFSAQQFPDLHSELNLSSLELGDSALYFCASSVEQRENEQFFGPGTRLTVL.

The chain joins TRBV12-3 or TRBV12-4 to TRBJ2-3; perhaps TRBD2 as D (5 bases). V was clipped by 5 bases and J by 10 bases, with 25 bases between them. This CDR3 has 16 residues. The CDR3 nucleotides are TGTGCCAGCAGTGGCGACTACCGCCGGCCCACCCGTGCGCAGTATTTT. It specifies CASSGDYRRPTRAQYF.

In DNA form, the CDR3 reads TGCAGCGTTGTCAACAGATACACAGATACGCAGTATTTT. It codes for CSVVNRYTDTQYF. The V gene is TRBV29-1, the J gene TRBJ2-3; D is unclear. CDR1 is SQVTM, CDR2 ANQGSEA, per germline. The CDR3 contains 13 residues. The V end was cut by 4 bases, the J end by 2 bases, with 10 bases between.

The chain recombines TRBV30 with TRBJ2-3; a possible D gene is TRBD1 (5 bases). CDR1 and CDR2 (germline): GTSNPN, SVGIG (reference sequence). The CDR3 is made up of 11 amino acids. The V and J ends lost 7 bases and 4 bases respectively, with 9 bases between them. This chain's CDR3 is CAFAGSDTQYF. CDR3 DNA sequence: TGTGCCTTTGCAGGGTCAGATACGCAGTATTTT.

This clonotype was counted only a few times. The CDR3 DNA reads as TGCAGCGTTGAGGGCGGAAGCACAGATACGCAGTATTTT. Protein sequence: CSVEGGSTDTQYF. The chain links TRBV29-1 to TRBJ2-3; no firm D call. Germline CDR1 SQVTM, CDR2 ANQGSEA. The CDR3 runs 13 residues. Trimming took 3 bases from V and 0 from J, leaving 7 bases between them.

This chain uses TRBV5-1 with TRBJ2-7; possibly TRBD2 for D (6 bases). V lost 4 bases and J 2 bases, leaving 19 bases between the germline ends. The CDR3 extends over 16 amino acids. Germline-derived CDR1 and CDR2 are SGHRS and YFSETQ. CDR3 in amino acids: CASSRFRAGRPYEQYF. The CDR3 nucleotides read TGCGCCAGCAGCCGTTTCAGGGCAGGGAGGCCCTACGAGCAGTACTTC. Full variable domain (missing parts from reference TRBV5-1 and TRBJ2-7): KAGVTQTPRYLIKTRGQQVTLSCSPISGHRSVSWYQQTPGQGLQFLFEYFSETQRNKGNFPGRFSGRQFSNSRSEMNVSTLELGDSALYLCASSRFRAGRPYEQYFGPGTRLTVT.